Listed here are 14 T cell receptor beta chains from one sample, sequenced in a study of T cells in Graves' hyperthyroidism and ophthalmopathy. RNA transcripts gave rise to amplified TCR beta CDR3 regions. Researchers ran a first-round RT-PCR on the TCR CDR3 using the HTBI primer set. Using its own MiXCR run on the multiplex PCR reads, TCRdb lists one record per CDR3 protein. In the table there are roughly 180,000 distinct CDR3 sequences, over 15% of which are singletons. The sample was blood. The receptor source for this set is a woman aged 45-59 years with Graves' hyperthyroidism.

This clonotype appeared many times. The J gene is TRBJ2-1, the V gene TRBV13; 13 positions agree with TRBD2. V trimming: 5 bases; J trimming: 12 bases; junction bases outside the gene matches: 7. Germline loops: CDR1 PRHDT, CDR2 FYEKMQ (reference sequence). CDR3 length: 14 residues. Here the CDR3 reads CASSQGLAGRRQFF. CDR3 DNA: TGTGCCAGCAGCCAGGGACTAGCGGGGCGACGGCAGTTCTTC.

This clonotype was counted at least ten times. The J gene is TRBJ1-2, the V gene TRBV5-1; 8 nucleotides line up with TRBD1. The germline gives CDR1 SGHRS, CDR2 YFSETQ. The junction had 11 bases not matched to a gene; V was cut back by 3 bases and J by 7 bases. The CDR3 runs 15 residues. The CDR3 protein is CASSSDPGTGSGYTF. CDR3 DNA sequence: TGCGCCAGCAGCTCCGACCCTGGGACAGGTAGTGGCTACACCTTC.

This clonotype was counted only a few times. This sequence joins TRBV2 and TRBJ2-1; D not certain. V was cut by 5 bases and J by 0 bases, with 8 bases left in between. The germline V gene has CDR1 SNHLY and CDR2 FYNNEI. The CDR3 length is 14 residues. As DNA, the CDR3 is TGTGCCAGCAGTTCCCGGAGCTCCTACAATGAGCAGTTCTTC. This codes for CASSSRSSYNEQFF.

V and J are TRBV3-1 and TRBJ1-2, with D possibly being TRBD1 (5 bases). CDR3 length equals 14 residues. Deletions cut 0 bases from V and 8 bases from J, with 13 bases between. CDR1 and CDR2 (germline): LGHDT, YNNKEL (reference sequence). The CDR3 region has the DNA TGTGCCAGCAGCCAAGATAGGGGACGGCGAGGCTACACCTTC. Residues: CASSQDRGRRGYTF.

In its sample, this clonotype was seen many times. This chain connects TRBV7-8 to TRBJ2-7; no clear D gene. Germline CDR1 is SGHVS and CDR2 is FQNEAQ. Trimming left V 5 bases short and J 2 bases short, with 13 bases between. The CDR3 runs 14 residues. Written as DNA, the CDR3 is TGTGCCAGCAGCCATAGGAGTCAACCCTACGAGCAGTACTTC. Translating gives CASSHRSQPYEQYF.

This clonotype was recorded many times. The chain carries TRBV5-1 and TRBJ1-1; perhaps TRBD1 as D (6 bases). The CDR3 has 13 amino acids. The germline gives CDR1 SGHRS, CDR2 YFSETQ. The V and J ends lost 9 bases and 2 bases respectively, with 14 bases between them. CDR3 in amino acids: CAISDSPNTEAFF. The CDR3 DNA reads as TGCGCCATATCGGACAGCCCAAACACTGAAGCTTTCTTT.

In this sample, this clonotype turned up many times. The rearrangement joins TRBV10-3 to TRBJ2-1; 7 bases are a match to TRBD2. In germline, CDR1 is ENHRY, CDR2 SYGVKD. V trimming: 8 bases; J trimming: 7 bases; junction bases outside the gene matches: 11. CDR3 length: 14 amino acids. CDR3: CAIGRAGKGNEQFF. The CDR3 DNA sequence: TGTGCCATCGGGAGGGCGGGAAAAGGGAATGAGCAGTTCTTC.

This clonotype was seen repeatedly, ten times or more. This chain connects TRBV4-2 to TRBJ2-7; 8 bases line up with TRBD2. The CDR3 is 16 amino acids. The ends lost 0 bases at V and 0 bases at J; junction bases unmatched: 4. Germline CDR1 LGHNA, CDR2 YNFKEQ. The CDR3 DNA reads TGTGCCAGCAGCCAAGACCCAGCGGGGGCCTCCTACGAGCAGTACTTC. This encodes CASSQDPAGASYEQYF.

This clonotype came up many times. V gene TRBV7-3 combines with J gene TRBJ1-1; unclear D gene. Trimming left V 6 bases short and J 8 bases short, with 19 bases between. This CDR3 has 14 residues. Germline V lookup: CDR1 SGHTA, CDR2 FQGTGA. This CDR3 is CASSLSSGSTEAFF. In nucleotides, the CDR3 is TGTGCCAGCAGTCTTTCCTCGGGGTCTACAGAAGCTTTCTTT.

The table lists this clonotype with a count of one. This chain joins TRBV5-1 and TRBJ1-4; possible D gene TRBD1, 5 bases. The CDR3 covers 16 residues. The germline V gene has CDR1 SGHRS and CDR2 YFSETQ. V gave up 0 bases and J gave up 0 bases, with 9 bases separating them. CDR3 nucleotide sequence: TGCGCCAGCAGCTTGGCCATGACAGCAACTAATGAAAAACTGTTTTTT. It specifies CASSLAMTATNEKLFF.

This clonotype was counted ten times or more. The rearrangement uses TRBV28 and TRBJ1-1; D gene ambiguous. Trimming removed 6 bases from V and 11 bases from J, with 13 bases in between. This CDR3 is 11 amino acids long. The germline V gene has CDR1 MDHEN and CDR2 SYDVKM. The DNA for the CDR3 is TGTGCCAGCAGAGCCGCCGAAAGGGCTTTCTTT. It specifies CASRAAERAFF.

In its sample, this clonotype was seen many times. This chain uses TRBV7-3 with TRBJ1-2; TRBD1 matches 9 bases. Trimming removed 6 bases from V and 5 bases from J; junction bases left unmatched: 10. The CDR3 runs to 15 residues. CDR1 is SGHTA, CDR2 FQGTGA, per germline. The CDR3 loop is CASRLPGQGPYGYTF. DNA of the CDR3: TGTGCCAGCAGGTTACCGGGACAGGGACCTTATGGCTACACCTTC.

This clonotype appeared many times. The gene calls are TRBV28 and TRBJ2-7; D is unresolved. CDR1 is MDHEN, CDR2 SYDVKM, per germline. This CDR3 spans 13 amino acids. Trimming removed 5 bases at V and 0 bases at J, with 8 bases between. The CDR3 loop reads CASSPASSYEQYF. As DNA, the CDR3 is TGTGCCAGCAGTCCAGCAAGCTCCTACGAGCAGTACTTC.

The chain has TRBV4-1 and TRBJ2-1, with D uncertain. There are 11 residues in the CDR3. CDR1 and CDR2 (germline): MGHRA, YSYEKL. The germline V and J ends were trimmed by 1 base and 9 bases, with 4 bases remaining between them. This CDR3 is CASSQGPEQFF. The DNA for the CDR3 is TGCGCCAGCAGCCAAGGGCCTGAGCAGTTCTTC.